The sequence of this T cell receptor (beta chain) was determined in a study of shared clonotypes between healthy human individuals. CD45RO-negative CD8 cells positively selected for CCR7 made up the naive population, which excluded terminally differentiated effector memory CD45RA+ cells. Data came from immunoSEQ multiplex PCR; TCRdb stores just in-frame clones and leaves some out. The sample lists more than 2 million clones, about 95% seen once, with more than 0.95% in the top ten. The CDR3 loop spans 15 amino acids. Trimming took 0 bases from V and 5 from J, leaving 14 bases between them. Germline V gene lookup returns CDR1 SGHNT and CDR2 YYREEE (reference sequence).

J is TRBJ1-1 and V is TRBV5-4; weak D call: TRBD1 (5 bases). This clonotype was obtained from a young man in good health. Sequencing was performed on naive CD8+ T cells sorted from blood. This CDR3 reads CASSLGEGKLTEAFF. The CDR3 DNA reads TGTGCCAGCAGCTTGGGCGAGGGGAAGTTGACTGAAGCTTTCTTT.